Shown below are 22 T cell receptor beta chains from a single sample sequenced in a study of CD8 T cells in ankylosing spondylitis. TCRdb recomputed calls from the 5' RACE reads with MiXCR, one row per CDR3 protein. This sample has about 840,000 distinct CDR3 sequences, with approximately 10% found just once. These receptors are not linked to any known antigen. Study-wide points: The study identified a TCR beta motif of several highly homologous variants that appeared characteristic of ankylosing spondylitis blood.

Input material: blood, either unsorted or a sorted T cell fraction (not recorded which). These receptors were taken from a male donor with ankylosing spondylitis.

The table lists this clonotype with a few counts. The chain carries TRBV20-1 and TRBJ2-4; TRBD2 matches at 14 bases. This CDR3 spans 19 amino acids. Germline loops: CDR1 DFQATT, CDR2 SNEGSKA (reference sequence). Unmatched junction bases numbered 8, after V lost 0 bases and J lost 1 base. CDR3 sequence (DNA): TGCAGTGCTAGAGACTATAAGGGACTAGCGGGGGCGGCCAAAAACATTCAGTACTTC. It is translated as CSARDYKGLAGAAKNIQYF.

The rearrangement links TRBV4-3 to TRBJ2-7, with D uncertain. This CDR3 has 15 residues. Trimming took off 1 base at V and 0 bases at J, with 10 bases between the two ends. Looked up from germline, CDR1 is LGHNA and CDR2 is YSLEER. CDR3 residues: CASSQAGLSSYEQYF. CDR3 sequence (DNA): TGCGCCAGCAGCCAAGCCGGCCTGAGCTCCTACGAGCAGTACTTC.

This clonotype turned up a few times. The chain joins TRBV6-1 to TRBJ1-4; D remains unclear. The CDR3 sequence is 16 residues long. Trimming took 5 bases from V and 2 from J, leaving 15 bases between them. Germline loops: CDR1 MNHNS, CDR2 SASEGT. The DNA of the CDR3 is TGTGCCAGCAGTAGAGGACCCCGGGTGACTAATGAAAAACTGTTTTTT. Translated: CASSRGPRVTNEKLFF.

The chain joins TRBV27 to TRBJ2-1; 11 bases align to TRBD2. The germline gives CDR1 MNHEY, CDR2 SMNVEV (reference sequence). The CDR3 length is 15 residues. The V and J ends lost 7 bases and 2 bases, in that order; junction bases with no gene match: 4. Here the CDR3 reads CASTLSGGAYNEQFF. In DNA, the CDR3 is TGTGCCAGCACCCTTAGCGGGGGGGCCTACAATGAGCAGTTCTTC.

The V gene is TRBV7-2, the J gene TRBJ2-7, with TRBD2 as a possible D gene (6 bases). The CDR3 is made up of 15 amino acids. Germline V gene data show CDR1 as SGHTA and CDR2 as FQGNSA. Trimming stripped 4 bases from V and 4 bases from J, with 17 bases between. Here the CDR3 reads CASSSSGVPIYEQYF. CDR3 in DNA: TGTGCCAGCAGCTCGTCGGGAGTACCAATTTACGAGCAGTACTTC.

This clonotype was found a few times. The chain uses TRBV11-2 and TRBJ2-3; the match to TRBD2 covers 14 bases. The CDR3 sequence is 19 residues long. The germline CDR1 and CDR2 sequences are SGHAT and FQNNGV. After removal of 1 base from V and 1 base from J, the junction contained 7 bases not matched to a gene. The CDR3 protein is CASSLGLAGGLGGTDTQYF. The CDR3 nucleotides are TGTGCCAGCAGCTTAGGACTAGCGGGGGGGCTGGGAGGCACAGATACGCAGTATTTT.

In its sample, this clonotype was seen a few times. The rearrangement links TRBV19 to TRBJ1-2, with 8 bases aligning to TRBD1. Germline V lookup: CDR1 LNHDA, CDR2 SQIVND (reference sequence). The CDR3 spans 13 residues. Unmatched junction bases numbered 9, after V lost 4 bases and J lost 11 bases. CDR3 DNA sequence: TGTGCCAGTAGTAAGCTGGACAGGGAGAATTACACCTTC. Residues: CASSKLDRENYTF.

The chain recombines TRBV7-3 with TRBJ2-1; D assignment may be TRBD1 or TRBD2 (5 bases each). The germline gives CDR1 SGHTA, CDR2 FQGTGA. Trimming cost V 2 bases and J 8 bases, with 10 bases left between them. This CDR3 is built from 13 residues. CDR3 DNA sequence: TGTGCCAGCAGCTTAGGGACCAAAGATGAGCAGTTCTTC. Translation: CASSLGTKDEQFF.

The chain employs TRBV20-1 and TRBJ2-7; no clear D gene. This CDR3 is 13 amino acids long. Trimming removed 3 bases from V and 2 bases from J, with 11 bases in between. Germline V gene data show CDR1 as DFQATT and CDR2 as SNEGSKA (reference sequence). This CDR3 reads CSASETAAYEQYF. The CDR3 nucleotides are TGCAGTGCTAGTGAGACGGCAGCCTACGAGCAGTACTTC.

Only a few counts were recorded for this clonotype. The CDR3 sequence is CASSSPGWTASIFDTEAFF. The DNA of the CDR3 is TGTGCCAGCAGCTCCCCGGGTTGGACAGCATCGATTTTCGACACTGAAGCTTTCTTT. The chain joins TRBV5-4 to TRBJ1-1; possible D gene TRBD1, 6 bases. CDR1 is SGHNT and CDR2 is YYREEE in the germline V gene (reference sequence). CDR3 length: 19 amino acids. V was shortened by 3 bases and J by 3 bases, with 27 bases between the two germline ends. Supplemented by reference TRBV5-4 and TRBJ1-1, the full variable domain reads ETGVTQSPTHLIKTRGQQVTLRCSSQSGHNTVSWYQQALGQGPQFIFQYYREEENGRGNFPPRFSGLQFPNYSSELNVNALELDDSALYLCASSSPGWTASIFDTEAFFGQGTRLTVV.

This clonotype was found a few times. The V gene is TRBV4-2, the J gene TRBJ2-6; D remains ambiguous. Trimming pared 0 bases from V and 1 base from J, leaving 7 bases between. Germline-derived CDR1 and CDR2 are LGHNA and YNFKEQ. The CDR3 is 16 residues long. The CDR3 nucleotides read TGTGCCAGCAGCCAAGAGACGAGATCTGGGGCCAACGTCCTGACTTTC. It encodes CASSQETRSGANVLTF.

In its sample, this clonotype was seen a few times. CDR3 sequence (DNA): TGTGCCAGCAGCTTCCAAGACAGCTATGGCTACACCTTC. It codes for CASSFQDSYGYTF. The J gene is TRBJ1-2, the V gene TRBV5-5; D possibly corresponds to TRBD1 (5 bases). The V gene lost 2 bases and the J gene lost 4 bases, with 9 bases spanning the gap. The CDR3 has 13 amino acids. CDR1 and CDR2 (germline): SGHKS, YYEKEE (reference sequence).

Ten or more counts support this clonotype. CDR3 region: CSARELGQGASEQYF. The CDR3, as DNA: TGCAGTGCTAGAGAGTTGGGACAGGGGGCTTCCGAGCAGTACTTC. The rearrangement links TRBV20-1 to TRBJ2-7; 12 nucleotides line up with TRBD1. The CDR3 runs to 15 residues. After removal of 0 bases from V and 6 bases from J, the junction contained 6 bases not matched to a gene. Germline V gene data show CDR1 as DFQATT and CDR2 as SNEGSKA (reference sequence).

CDR3 amino acids: CAWRGIAGYNEQFF. CDR3 DNA: TGTGCCTGGAGGGGGATAGCGGGCTACAATGAGCAGTTCTTC. V gene TRBV30 combines with J gene TRBJ2-1; 7 bases are shared with TRBD2. The junction had 5 bases not matched to a gene; V was cut back by 3 bases and J by 3 bases. CDR1 is GTSNPN, CDR2 SVGIG, per germline (reference sequence). The CDR3 is made up of 14 amino acids.

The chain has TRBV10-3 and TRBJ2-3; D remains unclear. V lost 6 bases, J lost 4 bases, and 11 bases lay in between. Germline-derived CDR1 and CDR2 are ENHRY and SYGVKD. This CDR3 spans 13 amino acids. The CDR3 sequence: CAIRFSLADTQYF. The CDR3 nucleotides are TGTGCCATCAGGTTTAGCTTGGCAGATACGCAGTATTTT.

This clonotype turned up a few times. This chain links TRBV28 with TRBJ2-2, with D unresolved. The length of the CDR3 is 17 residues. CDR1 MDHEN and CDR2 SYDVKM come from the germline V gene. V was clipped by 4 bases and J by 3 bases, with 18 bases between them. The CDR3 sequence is CASSSSRPGPYTGELFF. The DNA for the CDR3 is TGTGCCAGCAGTTCCTCAAGGCCTGGCCCTTACACCGGGGAGCTGTTTTTT.

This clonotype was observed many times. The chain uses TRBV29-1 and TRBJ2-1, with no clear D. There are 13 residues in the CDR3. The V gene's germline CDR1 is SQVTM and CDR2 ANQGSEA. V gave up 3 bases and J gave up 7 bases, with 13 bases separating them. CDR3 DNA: TGCAGCGTTGAGGTAGATGGGCGTAATGAGCAGTTCTTC. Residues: CSVEVDGRNEQFF.

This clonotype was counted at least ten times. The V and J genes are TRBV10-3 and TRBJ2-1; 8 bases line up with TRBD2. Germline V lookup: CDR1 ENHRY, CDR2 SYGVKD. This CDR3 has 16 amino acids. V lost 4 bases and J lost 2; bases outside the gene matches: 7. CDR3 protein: CAISAQAGDTYNEQFF. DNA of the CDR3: TGTGCCATCAGTGCTCAAGCGGGAGACACCTACAATGAGCAGTTCTTC.

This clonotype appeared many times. CDR3 nucleotides: TGTGCCAGCAGCGTTACTAGCGGGTCAGACGAGCAGTACTTC. This sequence encodes CASSVTSGSDEQYF. The chain combines TRBV5-4 with TRBJ2-7; 9 nucleotides align to TRBD2. CDR3 length: 14 amino acids. Per the germline V gene, CDR1 is SGHNT and CDR2 is YYREEE (reference sequence). Germline trimming cut 4 bases from V and 5 bases from J; bases unmatched to any gene: 7.

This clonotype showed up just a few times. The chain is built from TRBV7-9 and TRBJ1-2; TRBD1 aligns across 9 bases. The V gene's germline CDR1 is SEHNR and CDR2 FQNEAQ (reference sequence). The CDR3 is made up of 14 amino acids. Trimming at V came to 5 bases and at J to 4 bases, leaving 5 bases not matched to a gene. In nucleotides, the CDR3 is TGTGCCAGCAGCCAACTGACAGGGGGCTATGGCTACACCTTC. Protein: CASSQLTGGYGYTF.

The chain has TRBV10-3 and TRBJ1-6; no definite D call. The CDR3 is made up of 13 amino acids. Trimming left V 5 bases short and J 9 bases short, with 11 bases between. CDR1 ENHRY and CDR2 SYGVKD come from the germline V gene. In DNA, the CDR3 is TGTGCCATCAGTTTTACCCCAATTTCACCCCTCCACTTT. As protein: CAISFTPISPLHF.

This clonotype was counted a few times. Written as DNA, the CDR3 is TGTGCCAGCACCCTGAGGTTCGGGACAGTCTACAATGAGCAGTTCTTC. Translation gives CASTLRFGTVYNEQFF. The V gene is TRBV18, the J gene TRBJ2-1, with 7 nucleotides matching TRBD1. J was trimmed by 3 bases and V by 8 bases; bases with no gene match: 13. The CDR3 sequence is 16 residues long. Germline V lookup: CDR1 KGHSH, CDR2 LQKENI.